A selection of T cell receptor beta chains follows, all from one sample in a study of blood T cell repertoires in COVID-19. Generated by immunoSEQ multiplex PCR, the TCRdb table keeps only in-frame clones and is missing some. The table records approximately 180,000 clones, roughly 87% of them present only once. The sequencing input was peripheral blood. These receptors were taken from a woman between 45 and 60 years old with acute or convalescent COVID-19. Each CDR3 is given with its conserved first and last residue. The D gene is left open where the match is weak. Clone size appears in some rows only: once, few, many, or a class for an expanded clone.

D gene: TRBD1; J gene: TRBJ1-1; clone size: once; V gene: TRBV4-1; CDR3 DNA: TGCGCCAGCAGCCAAGGGGGACAGGGGGACACTGAAGCTTTCTTT; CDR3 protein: CASSQGGQGDTEAFF
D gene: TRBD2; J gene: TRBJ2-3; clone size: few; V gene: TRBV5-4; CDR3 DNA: TGTGCCAGCAGCCTGCGCCGAGCGGGGCCCACAGATACGCAGTATTTT; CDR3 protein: CASSLRRAGPTDTQYF
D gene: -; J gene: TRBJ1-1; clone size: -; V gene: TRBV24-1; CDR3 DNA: TGTGCCACCCAAGGGGTGGGCACTGAAGCTTTCTTT; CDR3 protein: CATQGVGTEAFF
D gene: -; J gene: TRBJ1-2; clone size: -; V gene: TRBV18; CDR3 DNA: TGTGCCAGCTCCCTCGCAGGGGTCGACTATGGCTACACCTTC; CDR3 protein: CASSLAGVDYGYTF
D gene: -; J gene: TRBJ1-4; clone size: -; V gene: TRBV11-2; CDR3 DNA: TGTGCCAGCAGCTTGGGGCTTAATGAAAAACTGTTTTTT; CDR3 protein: CASSLGLNEKLFF
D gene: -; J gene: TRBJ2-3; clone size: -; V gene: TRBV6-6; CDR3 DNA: TGTGCCAGCAGTACACATACAGATACGCAGTATTTT; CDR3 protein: CASSTHTDTQYF
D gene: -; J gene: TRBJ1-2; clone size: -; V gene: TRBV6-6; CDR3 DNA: TGTGCCAGCAGTTACGGGCAATATTCTGGCTACACCTTC; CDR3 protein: CASSYGQYSGYTF
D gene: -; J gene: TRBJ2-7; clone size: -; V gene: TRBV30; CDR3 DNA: TGTGCCTGGAGTCTGGGGGCCGCCTACGAGCAGTACTTC; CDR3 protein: CAWSLGAAYEQYF
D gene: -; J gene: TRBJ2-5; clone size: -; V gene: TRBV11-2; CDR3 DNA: TGTGCCAGCAGCCAGGGACTGGGCCAAGAGACCCAGTACTTC; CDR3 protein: CASSQGLGQETQYF
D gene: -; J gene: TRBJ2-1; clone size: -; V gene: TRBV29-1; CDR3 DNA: TGCAGCGTTGAGCGGAGCTCCTACAATGAGCAGTTCTTC; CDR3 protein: CSVERSSYNEQFF
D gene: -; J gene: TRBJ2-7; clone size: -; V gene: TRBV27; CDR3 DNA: TGTGCCAGCAAGGGGGACGTCTCCGCCTACGAGCAGTACTTC; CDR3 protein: CASKGDVSAYEQYF
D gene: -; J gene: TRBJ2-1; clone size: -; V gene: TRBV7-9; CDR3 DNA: TGTGCCAGCAGCAGTACAGGGGGGGGCGACAATGAGCAGTTCTTC; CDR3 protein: CASSSTGGGDNEQFF
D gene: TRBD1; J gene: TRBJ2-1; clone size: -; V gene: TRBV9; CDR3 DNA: TGTGCCAGCAGCGTAGAACAGGGGAAAGGGGTGGGTTACAATGAGCAGTTCTTC; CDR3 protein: CASSVEQGKGVGYNEQFF
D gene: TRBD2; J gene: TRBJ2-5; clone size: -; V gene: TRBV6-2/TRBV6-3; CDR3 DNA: TGTGCCAGCAGTTACTTTTCGACTAGCGGGAGCGATAACCAAGAGACCCAGTACTTC; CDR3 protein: CASSYFSTSGSDNQETQYF
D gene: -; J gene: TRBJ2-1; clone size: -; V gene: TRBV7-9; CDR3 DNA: TGTGCCAGCAGCCGCATATTCGGAGATGAGCAGTTCTTC; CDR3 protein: CASSRIFGDEQFF
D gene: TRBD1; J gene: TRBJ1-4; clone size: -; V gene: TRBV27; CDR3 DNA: TGTGCCAGCAGTTTATCGAAACAGGGGAGAACAACTAATGAAAAACTGTTTTTT; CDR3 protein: CASSLSKQGRTTNEKLFF
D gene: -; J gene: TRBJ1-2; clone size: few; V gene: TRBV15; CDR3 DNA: TGTGCCACCAGTGGTCGGGGAACTAACTATGGCTACACCTTC; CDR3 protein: CATSGRGTNYGYTF
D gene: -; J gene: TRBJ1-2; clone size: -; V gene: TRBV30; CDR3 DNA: TGTGCCTGGAGTCTCGTACCGGGGTCTCGACGGAGCGGCTACACCTTC; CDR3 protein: CAWSLVPGSRRSGYTF
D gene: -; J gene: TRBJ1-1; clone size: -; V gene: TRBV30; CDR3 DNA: TGTGCCTGGAGTTCGGGGAAAGTGAACACTGAAGCTTTCTTT; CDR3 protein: CAWSSGKVNTEAFF
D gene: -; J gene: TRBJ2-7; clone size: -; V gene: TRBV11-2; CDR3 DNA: TGTGCCAGCAGCTCTATAGGGGGTAGCGAGCAGTACTTC; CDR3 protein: CASSSIGGSEQYF
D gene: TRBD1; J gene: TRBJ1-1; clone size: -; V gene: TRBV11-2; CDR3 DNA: TGTGCCAGCAGCTTAGCGCCGGCAGGGGGCGGGATCACTGAAGCTTTCTTT; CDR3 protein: CASSLAPAGGGITEAFF
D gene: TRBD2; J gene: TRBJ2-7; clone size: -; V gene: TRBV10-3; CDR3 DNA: TGTGCCATCAGTGAGAAGCGGGAGGGTTACGAGCAGTACTTC; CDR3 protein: CAISEKREGYEQYF
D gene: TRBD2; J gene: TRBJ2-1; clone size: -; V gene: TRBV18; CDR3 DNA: TGTGCCAGCTCACCACCCGGGGGGGCTGGGAGGAATGAGCAGTTCTTC; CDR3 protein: CASSPPGGAGRNEQFF
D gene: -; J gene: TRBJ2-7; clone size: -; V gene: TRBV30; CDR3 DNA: TGTGCCTGGAGGCTTAAAGGGAGCTCCTACGAGCAGTACTTC; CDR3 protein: CAWRLKGSSYEQYF
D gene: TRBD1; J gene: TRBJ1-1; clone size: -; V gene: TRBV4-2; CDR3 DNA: TGTGCCAGCAGCCCAGGGGGTCTGAACACTGAAGCTTTCTTT; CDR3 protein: CASSPGGLNTEAFF
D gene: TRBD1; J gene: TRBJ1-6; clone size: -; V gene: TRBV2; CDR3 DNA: TGTGCCAGCAGATTACAGGGGGGGAATTCACCCCTCCACTTT; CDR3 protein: CASRLQGGNSPLHF
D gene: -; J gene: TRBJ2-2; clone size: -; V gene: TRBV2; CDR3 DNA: TGTGCCACCGCGACTGGTCCCGGGGAGCTGTTTTTT; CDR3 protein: CATATGPGELFF
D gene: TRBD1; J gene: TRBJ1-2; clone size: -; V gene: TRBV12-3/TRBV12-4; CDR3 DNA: TGTGCCAGCAGCACAGGGGTTTCTGGCTACACCTTC; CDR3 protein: CASSTGVSGYTF
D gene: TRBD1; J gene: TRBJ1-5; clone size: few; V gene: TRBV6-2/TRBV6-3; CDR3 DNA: TGTGCCAGCAGTTACGGGACAGGGGGTTGGCAGCCCCAGCATTTT; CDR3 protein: CASSYGTGGWQPQHF
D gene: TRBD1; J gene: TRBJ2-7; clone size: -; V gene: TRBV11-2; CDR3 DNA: TGTGCCAGCAGCGCGGACAGGCGGAGCTCCTACGAGCAGTACTTC; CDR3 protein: CASSADRRSSYEQYF
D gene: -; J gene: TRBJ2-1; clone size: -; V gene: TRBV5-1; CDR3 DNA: TGCGCCAGCAGTAATCCTACCCTAGATGAGCAGTTCTTC; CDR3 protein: CASSNPTLDEQFF
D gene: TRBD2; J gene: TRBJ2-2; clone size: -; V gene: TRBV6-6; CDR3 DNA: TGTGCCAGCAGTTACCCCCGGGGGGGCCGCGGCGGGGAGCTGTTTTTT; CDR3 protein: CASSYPRGGRGGELFF
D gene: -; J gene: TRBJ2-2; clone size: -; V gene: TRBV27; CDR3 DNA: TGTGCCAGCAGCCCACCCGGGATTGTCACCGGGGAGCTGTTTTTT; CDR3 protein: CASSPPGIVTGELFF
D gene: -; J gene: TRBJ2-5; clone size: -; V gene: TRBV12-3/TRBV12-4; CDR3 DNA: TGTGCCAGCAGCATTTATCCGGTCGGGACCCAGTACTTC; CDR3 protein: CASSIYPVGTQYF
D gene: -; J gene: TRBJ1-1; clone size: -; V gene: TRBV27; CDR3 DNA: TGTGCCAGCAGACCGGGACAACAGAACACTGAAGCTTTCTTT; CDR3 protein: CASRPGQQNTEAFF
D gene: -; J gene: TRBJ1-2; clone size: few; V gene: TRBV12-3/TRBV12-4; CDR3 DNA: TGTGCCAGCAGCCCTGGGACACCTGATGGCTACACCTTC; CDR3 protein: CASSPGTPDGYTF
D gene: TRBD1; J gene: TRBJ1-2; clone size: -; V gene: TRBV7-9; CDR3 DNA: TGTGCCAGCAGCTTACTAGGACAGGGGGCTTGGTATGGCTACACCTTC; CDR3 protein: CASSLLGQGAWYGYTF
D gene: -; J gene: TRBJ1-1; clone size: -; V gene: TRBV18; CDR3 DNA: TGTGCCAGCGCGATTGGGGGAGGAGACACTGAAGCTTTCTTT; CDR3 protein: CASAIGGGDTEAFF
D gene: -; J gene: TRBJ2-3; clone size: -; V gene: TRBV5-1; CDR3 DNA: TGCGCCAGCAGCCGGTCGGGGATCACAGATACGCAGTATTTT; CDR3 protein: CASSRSGITDTQYF
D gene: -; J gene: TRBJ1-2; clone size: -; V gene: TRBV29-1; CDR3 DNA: TGCAGCGTTGAAAGATTTGACAGAATATATGGCTACACCTTC; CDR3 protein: CSVERFDRIYGYTF
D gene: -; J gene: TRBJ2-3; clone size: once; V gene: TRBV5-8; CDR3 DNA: TGTGCCAGCAGCCTAAACAGGCGTACGCAGTATTTT; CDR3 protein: CASSLNRRTQYF
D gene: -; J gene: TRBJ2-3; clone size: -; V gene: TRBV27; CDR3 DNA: TGTGCCAGCAGTTTAAGCACTTACACAGATACGCAGTATTTT; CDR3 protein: CASSLSTYTDTQYF
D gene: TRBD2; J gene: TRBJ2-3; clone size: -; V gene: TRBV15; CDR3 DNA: TGTGCCACCAGCAGCATGACTAGCGGGAGATTGGGAGATACGCAGTATTTT; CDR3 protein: CATSSMTSGRLGDTQYF
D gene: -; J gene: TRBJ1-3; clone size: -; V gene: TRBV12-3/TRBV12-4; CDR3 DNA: TGTGCCAGCAGACTGTACTCTGGAAACACCATATATTTT; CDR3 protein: CASRLYSGNTIYF
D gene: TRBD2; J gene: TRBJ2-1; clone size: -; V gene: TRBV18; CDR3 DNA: TGTGCCAGCTCACCTACCCCAGCGGGAGGGGCCTACAATGAGCAGTTCTTC; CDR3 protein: CASSPTPAGGAYNEQFF